This T cell receptor (beta chain) was identified during a study of T cells in Graves' hyperthyroidism and ophthalmopathy. This clonotype came up many times. Amplification of TCR beta CDR3 regions used RNA as the template. Initially, a first-round RT-PCR of the TCR CDR3 employed the HTBI primer set. TCRdb itself ran the multiplex PCR reads through MiXCR, one entry per CDR3 protein. The sample lists under 400,000 distinct CDR3 sequences; 15% to 20% were seen once. The germline gives CDR1 SGHAT, CDR2 FQNNGV. This CDR3 has 16 amino acids. The ends were cut back, 5 bases at V and 1 base at J, with 15 bases in the middle.

The chain has TRBV11-2 and TRBJ1-5; a possible D gene is TRBD1 (5 bases). Sample: blood. The clonotype originates from a woman aged 40-49 years with Graves' ophthalmopathy. CDR3 amino acids: CASSLRPRGSNQPQHF. CDR3 in DNA: TGTGCCAGCAGCCTCAGGCCGCGGGGGAGCAATCAGCCCCAGCATTTT. The full variable domain, in which reference TRBV11-2 and TRBJ1-5 provide the parts outside the CDR3, is EAGVAQSPRYKIIEKRQSVAFWCNPISGHATLYWYQQILGQGPKLLIQFQNNGVVDDSQLPKDRFSAERLKGVDSTLKIQPAKLEDSAVYLCASSLRPRGSNQPQHFGDGTRLSIL.